This note documents a single T cell receptor beta chain sequence. The entry originates in a study of OX40 agonist ivuxolimab in advanced cancers. Trimming stripped 1 base from V and 1 base from J, with 3 bases between. CDR3 length equals 12 residues. Germline CDR1 and CDR2: GTSNPN and SVGIG (reference sequence). Method: immunoSEQ multiplex PCR; TCRdb's copy keeps in-frame clones and lacks some. Found here are around 77,000 clones, over 75% of them singletons; the top ten hold less than 0.75%. This sequence originates from an adult with an advanced solid tumor such as melanoma, head and neck, liver or kidney cancer. The V gene is TRBV30, the J gene TRBJ2-3; D gene ambiguous. This specimen was CD4+ or CD8+ T cells sorted from blood, taken in a trial of the OX40 agonist ivuxolimab. The CDR3 bases are TGTGCCTGGAGTGGGGGCACAGATACGCAGTATTTT. Its translation: CAWSGGTDTQYF.